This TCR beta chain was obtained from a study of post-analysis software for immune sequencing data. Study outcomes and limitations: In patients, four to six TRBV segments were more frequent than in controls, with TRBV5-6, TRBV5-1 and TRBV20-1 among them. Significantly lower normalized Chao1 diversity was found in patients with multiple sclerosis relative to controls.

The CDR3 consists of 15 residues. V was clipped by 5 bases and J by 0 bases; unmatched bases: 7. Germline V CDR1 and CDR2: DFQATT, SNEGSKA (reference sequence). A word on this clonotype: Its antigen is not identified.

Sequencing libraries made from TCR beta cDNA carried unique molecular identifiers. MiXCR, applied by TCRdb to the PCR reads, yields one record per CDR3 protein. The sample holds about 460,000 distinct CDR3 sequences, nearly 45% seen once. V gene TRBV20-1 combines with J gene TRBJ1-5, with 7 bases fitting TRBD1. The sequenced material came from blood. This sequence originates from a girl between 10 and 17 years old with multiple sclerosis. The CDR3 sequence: CSAGGTGDSNQPQHF. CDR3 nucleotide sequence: TGCAGTGCTGGAGGTACAGGGGATAGCAATCAGCCCCAGCATTTT.